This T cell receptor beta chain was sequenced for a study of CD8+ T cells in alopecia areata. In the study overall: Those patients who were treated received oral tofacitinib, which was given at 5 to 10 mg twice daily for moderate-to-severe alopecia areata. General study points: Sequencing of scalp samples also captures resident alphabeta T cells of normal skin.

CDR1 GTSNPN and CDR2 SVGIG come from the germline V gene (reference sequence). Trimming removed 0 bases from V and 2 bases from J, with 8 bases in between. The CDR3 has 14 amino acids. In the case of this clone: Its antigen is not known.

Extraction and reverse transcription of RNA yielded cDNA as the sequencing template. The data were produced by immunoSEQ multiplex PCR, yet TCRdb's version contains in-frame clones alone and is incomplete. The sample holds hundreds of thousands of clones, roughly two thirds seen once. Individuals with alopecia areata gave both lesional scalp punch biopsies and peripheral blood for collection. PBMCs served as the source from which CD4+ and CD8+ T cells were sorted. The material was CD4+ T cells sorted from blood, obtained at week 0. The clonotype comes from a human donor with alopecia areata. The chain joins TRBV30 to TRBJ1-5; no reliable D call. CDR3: CAWSVGARNQPQHF. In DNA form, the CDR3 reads TGTGCCTGGAGTGTGGGAGCTCGCAATCAGCCCCAGCATTTT.